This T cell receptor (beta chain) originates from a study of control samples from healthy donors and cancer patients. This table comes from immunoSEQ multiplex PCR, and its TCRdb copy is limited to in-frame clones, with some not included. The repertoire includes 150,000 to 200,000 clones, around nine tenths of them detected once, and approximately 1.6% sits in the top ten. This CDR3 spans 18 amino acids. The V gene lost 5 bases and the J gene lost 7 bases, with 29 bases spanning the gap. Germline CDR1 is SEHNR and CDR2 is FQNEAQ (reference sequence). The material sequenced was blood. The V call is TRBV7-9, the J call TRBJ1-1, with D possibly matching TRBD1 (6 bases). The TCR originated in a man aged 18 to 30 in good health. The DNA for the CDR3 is TGTGCCAGCAGCCGGACCAAAGGGGGACGGACCCATAAATATGAAGCTTTCTTT. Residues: CASSRTKGGRTHKYEAFF.